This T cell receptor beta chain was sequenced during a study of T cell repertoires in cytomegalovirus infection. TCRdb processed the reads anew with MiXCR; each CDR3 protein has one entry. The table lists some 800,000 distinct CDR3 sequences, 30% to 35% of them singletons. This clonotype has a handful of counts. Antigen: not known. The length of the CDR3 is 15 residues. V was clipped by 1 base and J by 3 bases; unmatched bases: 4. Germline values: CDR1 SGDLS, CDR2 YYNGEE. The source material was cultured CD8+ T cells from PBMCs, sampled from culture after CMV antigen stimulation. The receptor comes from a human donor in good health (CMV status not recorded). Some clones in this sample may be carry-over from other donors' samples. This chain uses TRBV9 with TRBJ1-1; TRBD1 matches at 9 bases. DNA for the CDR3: TGTGCCAGCAGCGTACGAAGGGACAGGGACACTGAAGCTTTCTTT. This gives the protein CASSVRRDRDTEAFF.